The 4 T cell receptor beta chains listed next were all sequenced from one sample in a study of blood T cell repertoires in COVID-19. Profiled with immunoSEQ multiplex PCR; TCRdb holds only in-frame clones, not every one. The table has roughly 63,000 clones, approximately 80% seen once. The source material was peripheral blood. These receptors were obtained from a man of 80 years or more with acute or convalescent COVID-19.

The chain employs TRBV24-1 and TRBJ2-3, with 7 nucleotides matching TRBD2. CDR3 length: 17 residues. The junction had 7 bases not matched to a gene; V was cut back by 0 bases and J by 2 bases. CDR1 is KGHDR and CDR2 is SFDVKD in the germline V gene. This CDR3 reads CATSDLFEGTNTDTQYF. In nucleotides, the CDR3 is TGTGCCACCAGTGATTTGTTTGAGGGGACTAACACAGATACGCAGTATTTT.

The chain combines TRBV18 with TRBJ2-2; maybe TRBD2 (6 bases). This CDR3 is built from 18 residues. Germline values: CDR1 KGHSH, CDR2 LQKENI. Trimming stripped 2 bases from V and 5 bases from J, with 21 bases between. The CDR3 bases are TGTGCCAGCTCACCAGGGGGGACGGGACCTCAATGGACCGGGGAGCTGTTTTTT. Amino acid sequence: CASSPGGTGPQWTGELFF.

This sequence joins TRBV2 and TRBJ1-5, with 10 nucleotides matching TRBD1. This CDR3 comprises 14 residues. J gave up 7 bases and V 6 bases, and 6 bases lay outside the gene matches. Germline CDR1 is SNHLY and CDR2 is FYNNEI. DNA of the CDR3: TGTGCCAGCAGAGACAGGGGGCCGCGACAGCCCCAGCATTTT. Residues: CASRDRGPRQPQHF.

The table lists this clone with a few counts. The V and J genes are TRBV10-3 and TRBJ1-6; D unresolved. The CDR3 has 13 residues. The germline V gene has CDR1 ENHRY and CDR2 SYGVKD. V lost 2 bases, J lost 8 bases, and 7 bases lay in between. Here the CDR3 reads CAISERGDSPLHF. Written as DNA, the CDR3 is TGTGCCATCAGTGAGCGGGGAGATTCACCCCTCCACTTT.